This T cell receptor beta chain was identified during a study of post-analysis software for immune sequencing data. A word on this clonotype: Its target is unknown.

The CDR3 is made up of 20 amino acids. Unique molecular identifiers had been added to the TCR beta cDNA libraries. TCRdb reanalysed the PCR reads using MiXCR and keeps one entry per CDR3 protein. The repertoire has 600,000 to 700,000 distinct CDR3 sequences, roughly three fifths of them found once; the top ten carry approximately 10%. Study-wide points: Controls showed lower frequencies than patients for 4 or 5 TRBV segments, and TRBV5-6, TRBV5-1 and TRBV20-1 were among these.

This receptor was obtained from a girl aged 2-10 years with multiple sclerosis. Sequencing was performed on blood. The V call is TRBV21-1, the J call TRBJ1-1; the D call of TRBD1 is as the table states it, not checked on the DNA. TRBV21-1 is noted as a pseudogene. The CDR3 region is CASRKMGGLDRGRGNTEAFF. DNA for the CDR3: TGTGCCAGCCGCAAAATGGGTGGGCTCGACAGGGGGCGCGGGAACACTGAAGCTTTCTTT.